This T cell receptor beta chain was captured in a study of OX40 agonist ivuxolimab in advanced cancers. About the research overall: Patients enrolled in dose escalation were diagnosed with hepatocellular carcinoma, melanoma, renal cell or head and neck cancer. Overall study results and limits: Doses of 0.1 to 3.0 mg/kg were accompanied by clonal expansion of CD4+ and CD8+ blood T cells by week 6. Low normalized T-cell clonal expansion also characterized some of the nonresponders.

Generated by immunoSEQ multiplex PCR, the TCRdb table keeps only in-frame clones and is missing some. The table includes tens of thousands of clones, about 88% detected once. The CDR3 has 12 residues. Trimming took off 1 base at V and 5 bases at J, with 4 bases between the two ends. Germline V gene lookup returns CDR1 SGHAT and CDR2 FQNNGV. A word on this clone: The antigen is unknown. The same CDR3 also results from other DNA sequences found in this sample.

The specimen was CD4+ or CD8+ T cells sorted from blood, collected in a trial of the OX40 agonist ivuxolimab. The sequence was obtained from an adult with an advanced solid tumor such as melanoma, head and neck, liver or kidney cancer. The chain combines TRBV11-2 with TRBJ2-3; D is unclear. The CDR3 region is CASSLGGDTQYF. CDR3 in DNA: TGTGCCAGCAGCTTAGGGGGAGATACGCAGTATTTT.